Included here is one T cell receptor (beta chain) sequence, with context. This sample is part of a study of a mutant IDH1 vaccine in newly diagnosed glioma. Method: immunoSEQ multiplex PCR; TCRdb's copy keeps in-frame clones and lacks some. The data hold about 88,000 clones, with around 79% observed a single time. The time point: baseline, week 1 (first vaccination visit). Sample treatment: pre-vaccination baseline after standard-of-care therapy. Trimming pared 3 bases from V and 3 bases from J, leaving 15 bases between. The CDR3 loop spans 15 amino acids. Germline-derived CDR1 and CDR2 are GTSNPN and SVGIG (reference sequence).

The TCR sequence derives from a middle-aged man with glioma. Some clones in this sample may be carry-over from other donors' samples. This chain connects TRBV30 to TRBJ1-5; maybe TRBD1 (6 bases). The sample in question was PBMCs, obtained from a glioma patient treated with radiotherapy, temozolomide or both. CDR3 amino acids: CAWSPSTGFNQPQHF. CDR3 bases: TGTGCCTGGAGCCCCTCGACAGGCTTCAATCAGCCCCAGCATTTT.